The clone carrying this TCR beta chain was seen at least ten times. Its antigen is unknown. The source of the sample is a study of read filtering for tumor transcriptome and immune sequencing. About the research overall: Transcriptome libraries were built from DNase-treated RNA. RNA-seq yielded only about 80 to 1,400 TCR reads, IR-seq about 4 to 10.27 million. Regarding the study as a whole: Correlation between methods rose after single-read clonotypes were removed.

There are 13 residues in the CDR3. Looked up from germline, CDR1 is DFQATT and CDR2 is SNEGSKA (reference sequence). The V and J ends lost 3 bases and 3 bases respectively, with 9 bases between them. Molecular barcoded adaptors covering alpha/delta and beta/gamma chains were used on 400 to 450 ng RNA. TCRdb recomputed calls from the reads with MiXCR, one row per CDR3 protein. This table holds under 35,000 distinct CDR3 sequences, 18% found once. Sample: a population of CD138-negative cells sorted from bone marrow. The sequence came from a donor aged 40 or over with multiple myeloma. The rearrangement uses TRBV20-1 and TRBJ2-1; D might be TRBD2 (6 bases). CDR3 residues: CSASRGNYNEQFF. CDR3 coding DNA: TGCAGTGCTAGTCGCGGGAACTACAATGAGCAGTTCTTC.